One sample yielded the 18 T cell receptor beta chains listed below, sequenced in a study of T cells in Graves' hyperthyroidism and ophthalmopathy. Amplification targeted TCR beta CDR3 regions from RNA transcripts. A set of HTBI primers served as the primers for a first-round RT-PCR of the TCR CDR3. TCRdb fed the multiplex PCR reads into MiXCR, producing one record per CDR3 protein. The sample lists about 400,000 distinct CDR3 sequences; roughly an eighth were seen once. The sequenced sample was blood. The source is a woman under 30 with Graves' hyperthyroidism.

The rearrangement joins TRBV29-1 to TRBJ2-7; 10 bases map to TRBD1. From germline, CDR1 is SQVTM and CDR2 ANQGSEA. Germline trimming cut 7 bases from V and 2 bases from J; bases unmatched to any gene: 8. This CDR3 is 14 amino acids long. CDR3 nucleotide sequence: TGCAGCGCTAAGACAGGGGGCCGGCCCTACGAGCAGTACTTC. Its protein product is CSAKTGGRPYEQYF.

This clonotype appeared many times. The genes are TRBV2 and TRBJ2-3, with no clear D. Germline lookup yields CDR1 SNHLY and CDR2 FYNNEI. CDR3 length equals 14 residues. Between the trimmed V and J ends, which lost 4 bases and 0 bases, there was a span of 8 bases. The CDR3 DNA reads TGTGCCAGCAGTGGCTGGGCTAGCACAGATACGCAGTATTTT. Its protein product is CASSGWASTDTQYF. Filled out from reference TRBV2 and TRBJ2-3, the complete variable domain reads EPEVTQTPSHQVTQMGQEVILRCVPISNHLYFYWYRQILGQKVEFLVSFYNNEISEKSEIFDDQFSVERPDGSNFTLKIRSTKLEDSAMYFCASSGWASTDTQYFGPGTRLTVL.

Many counts were recorded for this clonotype. V usage is TRBV29-1 and J usage is TRBJ2-5, with TRBD2 identical over 9 bases. After removal of 2 bases from V and 5 bases from J, the junction contained 0 bases not matched to a gene. Germline V gene data show CDR1 as SQVTM and CDR2 as ANQGSEA. This CDR3 has 12 residues. CDR3 region: CSVETSGETQYF. Here the CDR3 DNA reads TGCAGCGTTGAAACTAGCGGGGAGACCCAGTACTTC.

This clonotype came up many times. The J gene is TRBJ2-7, the V gene TRBV7-6, with 7 bases fitting TRBD2. V dropped 4 bases and J dropped 2; count of bases not matched to a gene: 14. This CDR3 region has 17 residues. CDR1 SGHVS and CDR2 FNYEAQ come from the germline V gene. CDR3 in DNA: TGTGCCAGCAGCTCCCCGGTTGGGGGGGGTGCCACCTACGAGCAGTACTTC. Its translation: CASSSPVGGGATYEQYF.

Ten or more counts support this clonotype. This sequence joins TRBV5-8 and TRBJ2-1, with TRBD1 identical over 8 bases. V shed 3 bases and J 6 bases; nucleotides not matched to a gene: 8. Germline lookup yields CDR1 SGHTS and CDR2 YDEGEE. The CDR3 loop spans 15 amino acids. The CDR3 spells CASSYGQGEGNEQFF. Written as DNA, the CDR3 is TGTGCCAGCAGCTATGGACAGGGTGAAGGCAATGAGCAGTTCTTC. Full variable domain (missing parts from reference TRBV5-8 and TRBJ2-1): EAGVTQSPTHLIKTRGQQATLRCSPISGHTSVYWYQQALGLGLQFLLWYDEGEERNRGNFPPRFSGRQFPNYSSELNVNALELEDSALYLCASSYGQGEGNEQFFGPGTRLTVL.

This clonotype was seen repeatedly, ten times or more. This sequence joins TRBV28 and TRBJ1-5; 9 nucleotides match TRBD1. V shed 2 bases, J shed 4 bases, and the junction held 6 bases outside the gene matches. The length of the CDR3 is 16 residues. The germline V gene has CDR1 MDHEN and CDR2 SYDVKM. CDR3 nucleotide sequence: TGTGCCAGCAGTTTAGTCGGACAGGGGATGAATCAGCCCCAGCATTTT. Translation: CASSLVGQGMNQPQHF.

This clonotype was recorded a few times. The V gene is TRBV4-2, the J gene TRBJ2-2, with D possibly being TRBD2 (5 bases). The germline V and J ends were trimmed by 3 bases and 0 bases, with 17 bases remaining between them. The CDR3 runs to 18 residues. Germline CDR1 is LGHNA and CDR2 is YNFKEQ. In nucleotides, the CDR3 is TGTGCCAGCAGCCAGGTCCGGAGGCGGGCTGCGAACACCGGGGAGCTGTTTTTT. This translates into CASSQVRRRAANTGELFF.

On this clonotype itself: A much bigger clone sits one base away, suggesting this may be a read error. J is TRBJ1-1 and V is TRBV15, with a possible D match to TRBD1 (6 bases). The CDR3 totals 14 residues. Germline CDR1 and CDR2: LNHNV and YYDKDF (reference sequence). The CDR3 reads CATSKVWGDTGAFF. The CDR3 DNA reads TGTGCCACCAGCAAAGTGTGGGGGGACACTGGAGCTTTCTTT.

This clonotype has ten or more counts. This chain joins TRBV12-3 or TRBV12-4 and TRBJ2-5, with 11 bases matching TRBD2. The V gene end was trimmed by 6 bases and the J gene end by 3 bases; junction bases not matched to a gene: 6. The CDR3 loop spans 15 amino acids. CDR3 coding DNA: TGTGCCAGCAGGGGACTAGCGGAGATAAAAGAGACCCAGTACTTC. It codes for CASRGLAEIKETQYF.

This clonotype came up a few times. A read error is possible here, since a much larger clone lies one base away. The chain carries TRBV28 and TRBJ1-1; D gene unclear. This CDR3 has 12 amino acids. The germline V and J ends were trimmed by 3 bases and 3 bases, with 5 bases remaining between them. CDR1 is MDHEN, CDR2 SYDVKM, per germline. CDR3 nucleotides: TGTGCCAGCAGTTTGACGGACACTGAAGCTTTCTTT. Protein: CASSLTDTEAFF. The entire variable domain, with the rest obtained from reference TRBV28 and TRBJ1-1, is as follows: DVKVTQSSRYLVKRTGEKVFLECVQDMDHENMFWYRQDPGLGLRLIYFSYDVKMKEKGDIPEGYSVSREKKERFSLILESASTNQTSMYLCASSLTDTEAFFGQGTRLTVV.

The J gene is TRBJ1-1, the V gene TRBV5-4; unclear D gene. The germline V gene has CDR1 SGHNT and CDR2 YYREEE (reference sequence). V lost 2 bases to trimming and J lost 11 bases, with 16 bases between them. This CDR3 comprises 13 residues. CDR3 nucleotides: TGTGCCAGCAGCTTCCCGGGCCCCGAAAGGGCTTTCTTT. Translation: CASSFPGPERAFF.

This clonotype has ten or more counts. Written as DNA, the CDR3 is TGTGCCAGTAGTATGAGGGCGAGTATTAATGAGCAGTTCTTC. This sequence encodes CASSMRASINEQFF. The genes are TRBV19 and TRBJ2-1; D possibly corresponds to TRBD2 (5 bases). The CDR3 has 14 amino acids. Germline V gives CDR1 LNHDA, CDR2 SQIVND (reference sequence). Trimming took 3 bases from V and 7 from J, leaving 13 bases between them.

This clonotype occurred a few times. The rearrangement links TRBV15 to TRBJ2-3; TRBD2 aligns across 12 bases. V gave up 4 bases and J gave up 2 bases; unmatched junction bases: 13. The CDR3 spans 19 residues. The V gene's germline CDR1 is LNHNV and CDR2 YYDKDF (reference sequence). The CDR3 reads CATSTVGLAGRSDTDTQYF. The CDR3 nucleotides are TGTGCCACCAGCACTGTCGGACTAGCGGGACGCTCGGACACAGATACGCAGTATTTT.

This clonotype was detected many times. This sequence joins TRBV20-1 and TRBJ2-5; 7 bases line up with TRBD2. CDR1 and CDR2 from the germline V gene are DFQATT and SNEGSKA (reference sequence). This CDR3 region has 15 residues. J lost 5 bases, V lost 5 bases, and 14 bases had no gene match. Here the CDR3 reads CSAGHPDLGRETQYF. CDR3 nucleotide sequence: TGCAGTGCTGGGCACCCGGACCTCGGGAGGGAGACCCAGTACTTC.

Ten or more counts support this clonotype. The chain employs TRBV7-9 and TRBJ2-5; 9 bases match TRBD1. Germline assignment: CDR1 SEHNR and CDR2 FQNEAQ (reference sequence). The CDR3 is made up of 16 amino acids. The V and J ends lost 1 base and 1 base, in that order; junction bases with no gene match: 4. The CDR3 spells CASSLGDRGTQETQYF. The CDR3 DNA reads TGTGCCAGCAGCTTAGGAGACAGGGGGACCCAAGAGACCCAGTACTTC.

CDR3 DNA sequence: TGTGCCAGTAGTTGGGACAGGGCAACTGAAAAACTGTTTTTT. The encoded protein is CASSWDRATEKLFF. The J gene is TRBJ1-4, the V gene TRBV19; TRBD1 matches 9 bases. J was trimmed by 7 bases and V by 5 bases; bases with no gene match: 5. CDR1 LNHDA and CDR2 SQIVND come from the germline V gene (reference sequence). The CDR3 runs 14 residues.

About this clonotype: This clone may be a read error of a much larger clone one base away. V and J are TRBV9 and TRBJ2-1; 9 bases fit TRBD2. The CDR3 has 16 residues. From germline, CDR1 is SGDLS and CDR2 YYNGEE. CDR3 loop: CAGSVGPAGGDNEQFF. The CDR3 DNA reads TGTGCCGGCAGCGTAGGTCCAGCGGGAGGAGACAATGAGCAGTTCTTC.

This clonotype was detected ten times or more. The chain combines TRBV28 with TRBJ2-3, with 12 bases lining up with TRBD2. The CDR3 sequence is 20 residues long. CDR1 MDHEN and CDR2 SYDVKM come from the germline V gene. Trimming at V came to 4 bases and at J to 0 bases, leaving 14 bases not matched to a gene. In nucleotides, the CDR3 is TGTGCCAGCAGTTCACCCCTGCCGGGACTAGCGGGCGTTAGCACAGATACGCAGTATTTT. Amino acid sequence: CASSSPLPGLAGVSTDTQYF. The full variable domain, its missing parts supplied by reference TRBV28 and TRBJ2-3, is DVKVTQSSRYLVKRTGEKVFLECVQDMDHENMFWYRQDPGLGLRLIYFSYDVKMKEKGDIPEGYSVSREKKERFSLILESASTNQTSMYLCASSSPLPGLAGVSTDTQYFGPGTRLTVL.